This TCR beta chain was profiled in a study of regulatory T cells in long-lasting Graves disease. Study conclusions and caveats: Because few samples were included, accuracy may have been lower. Persistent patients shared more public clonotypes (about 2,700) than new patients (approximately 1,000). When disease was persistent, TRBV28, TRBJ1-2 and TRBJ2-5 were the favored segments.

The authors built TCR beta libraries using iRepertoire HTBI primers and Arm-PCR of CDR3 regions. Each CDR3 protein gets one entry after TCRdb re-called the multiplex PCR reads with MiXCR. The sample has roughly 500,000 distinct CDR3 sequences; roughly 23% are singletons. The CDR3 totals 14 residues. Comments on this clonotype: Its antigen is undetermined. One end of the junction is discordant with germline, which a read error may explain.

Time point of the sample: persistent/refractory GD, antithyroid drugs over 5 years with positive TRAb. Making the TCR library involved RNA that had been extracted from PBMCs. Tubes containing EDTA received roughly 8.8 milliliters of drawn peripheral blood. This rearrangement joins TRBV12-3 or TRBV12-4 to TRBJ1-5; 10 positions agree with TRBD1. This receptor was taken from a female donor with Graves disease. This material consisted of peripheral blood mononuclear cells (PBMCs), taken when the disease was refractory, from a patient treated with antithyroid drugs. The CDR3 spells CVSSSTGGGQPQHF. Written as DNA, the CDR3 is TGTGTCAGCAGTTCGACAGGGGGCGGTCAGCCCCAGCATTTT.